Listed below are T cell receptor beta chains from one sample, sequenced in a study of cytomegalovirus exposure and HLA in healthy donors. The assay was immunoSEQ multiplex PCR, and TCRdb's table has in-frame clones only and misses some. The sample shows approximately 110,000 clones, 60% to 85% of them seen only once. The sequencing input was PBMCs. The receptors come from a female donor in good health and CMV-seropositive. The CDR3 runs from the conserved cysteine through the conserved F or W. A D gene is named only where the DNA matches it firmly. Clone size is shown for a subset of rows, as once, few, many or a class of expanded clone.

V,size,D,J,length,CDR3,DNA
TRBV6-1,NA,NA,TRBJ1-6,10,CASSETRLHF,TGTGCCAGCAGTGAAACCCGGCTCCACTTT
TRBV27,few,NA,TRBJ2-2,16,CASTLEGRWNTGELFF,TGTGCCAGCACCCTCGAGGGGAGGTGGAACACCGGGGAGCTGTTTTTT
TRBV11-2,NA,TRBD2,TRBJ2-3,19,CASSLESGAGGYFTDTQYF,TGTGCCAGCAGCTTAGAATCAGGGGCGGGAGGGTATTTCACAGATACGCAGTATTTT
TRBV9,NA,NA,TRBJ1-4,20,CASSVGPGDLLSTTNEKLFF,TGTGCCAGCAGCGTAGGGCCAGGGGACCTACTAAGCACAACTAATGAAAAACTGTTTTTT
TRBV19,once,NA,TRBJ1-1,16,CASSIVSQGLNTEAFF,TGTGCCAGTAGTATAGTCAGCCAGGGGTTGAACACTGAAGCTTTCTTT
TRBV9,NA,TRBD1,TRBJ1-2,15,CASSGTGGYSYGYTF,TGTGCCAGCAGCGGGACAGGGGGCTATAGCTATGGCTACACCTTC
TRBV4-1,NA,TRBD1,TRBJ1-4,14,CASSRGTGDEKLFF,TGCGCCAGCAGCCGCGGGACAGGGGATGAAAAACTGTTTTTT
TRBV5-6,NA,NA,TRBJ2-7,11,CASSRAYEQYF,TGTGCCAGCAGCCGAGCCTACGAGCAGTACTTC
TRBV30,NA,NA,TRBJ2-7,13,CAWSVTRVGEQYF,TGTGCCTGGAGTGTAACTAGGGTTGGCGAGCAGTACTTC
TRBV30,NA,NA,TRBJ2-7,14,CAWSRGSNSYEQYF,TGTGCCTGGAGCAGGGGCTCCAATTCCTACGAGCAGTACTTC
TRBV19,NA,TRBD1,TRBJ2-7,16,CASSIDGGTGTYEQYF,TGCGCCAGTAGTATAGATGGGGGGACAGGAACCTACGAGCAGTACTTC